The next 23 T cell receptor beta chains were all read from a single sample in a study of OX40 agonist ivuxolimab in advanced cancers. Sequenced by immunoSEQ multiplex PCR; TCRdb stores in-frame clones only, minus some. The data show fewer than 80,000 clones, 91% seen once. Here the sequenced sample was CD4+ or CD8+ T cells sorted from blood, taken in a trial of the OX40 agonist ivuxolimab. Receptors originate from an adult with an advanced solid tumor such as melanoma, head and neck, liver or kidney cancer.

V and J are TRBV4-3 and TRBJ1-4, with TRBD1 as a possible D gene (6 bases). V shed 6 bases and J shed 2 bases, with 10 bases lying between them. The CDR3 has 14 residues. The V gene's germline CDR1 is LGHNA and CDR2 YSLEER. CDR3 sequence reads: CASRLDRTNEKLFF. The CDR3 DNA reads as TGCGCCAGCAGACTCGACAGGACTAATGAAAAACTGTTTTTT.

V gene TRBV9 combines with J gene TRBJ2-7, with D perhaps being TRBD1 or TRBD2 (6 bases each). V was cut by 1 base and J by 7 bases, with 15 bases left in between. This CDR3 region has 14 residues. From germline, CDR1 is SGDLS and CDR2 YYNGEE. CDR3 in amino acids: CASSVSGGHGEQYF. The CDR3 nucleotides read TGTGCCAGCAGCGTAAGTGGGGGGCATGGGGAGCAGTACTTC.

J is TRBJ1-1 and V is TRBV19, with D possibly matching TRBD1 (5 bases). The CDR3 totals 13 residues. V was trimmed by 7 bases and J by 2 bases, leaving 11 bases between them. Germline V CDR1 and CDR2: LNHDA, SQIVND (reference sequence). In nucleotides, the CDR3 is TGTGCCAGTATATTGCAGGGTAACACTGAAGCTTTCTTT. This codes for CASILQGNTEAFF.

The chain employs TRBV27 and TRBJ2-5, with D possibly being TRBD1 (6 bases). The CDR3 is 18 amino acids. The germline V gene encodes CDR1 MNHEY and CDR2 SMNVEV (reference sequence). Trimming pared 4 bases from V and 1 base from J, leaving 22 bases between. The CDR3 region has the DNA TGTGCCAGCAGTTCAACCCCTCCAGGGGACAACTTCCAAGAGACCCAGTACTTC. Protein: CASSSTPPGDNFQETQYF.

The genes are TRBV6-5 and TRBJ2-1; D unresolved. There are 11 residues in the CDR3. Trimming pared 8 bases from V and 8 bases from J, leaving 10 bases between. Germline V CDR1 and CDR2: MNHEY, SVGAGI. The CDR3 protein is CASVGDHEQFF. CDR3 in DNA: TGTGCCAGCGTAGGCGATCATGAGCAGTTCTTC.

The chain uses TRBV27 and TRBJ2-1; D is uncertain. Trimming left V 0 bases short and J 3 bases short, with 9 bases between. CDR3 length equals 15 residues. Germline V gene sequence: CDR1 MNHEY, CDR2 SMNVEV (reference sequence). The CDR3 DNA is TGTGCCAGCAGTTTATCGAAGGCTAGCTACAATGAGCAGTTCTTC. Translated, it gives CASSLSKASYNEQFF.

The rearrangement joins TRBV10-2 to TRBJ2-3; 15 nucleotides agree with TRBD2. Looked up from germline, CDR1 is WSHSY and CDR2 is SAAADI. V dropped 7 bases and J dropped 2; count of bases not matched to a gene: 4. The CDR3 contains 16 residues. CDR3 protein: CASNGLAGGYTDTQYF. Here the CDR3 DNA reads TGCGCCAGCAATGGACTAGCGGGAGGGTACACAGATACGCAGTATTTT.

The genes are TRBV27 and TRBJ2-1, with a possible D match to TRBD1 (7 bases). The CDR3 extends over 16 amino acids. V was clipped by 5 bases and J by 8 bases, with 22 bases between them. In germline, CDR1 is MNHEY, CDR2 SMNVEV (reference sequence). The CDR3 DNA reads TGTGCCAGCAGTACCTCGACAGGGTTGGGGGAGGATGAGCAGTTCTTC. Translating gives CASSTSTGLGEDEQFF.

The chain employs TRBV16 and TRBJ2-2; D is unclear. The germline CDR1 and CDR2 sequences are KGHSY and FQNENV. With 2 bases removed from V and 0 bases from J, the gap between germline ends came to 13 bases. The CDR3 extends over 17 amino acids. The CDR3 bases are TGTGCCAGCAGCCAAGATGTGGGGTCATCGAACACCGGGGAGCTGTTTTTT. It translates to CASSQDVGSSNTGELFF. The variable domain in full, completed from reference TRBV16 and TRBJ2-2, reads GEEVAQTPKHLVRGEGQKAKLYCAPIKGHSYVFWYQQVLKNEFKFLISFQNENVFDETGMPKERFSAKCLPNSPCSLEIQATKLEDSAVYFCASSQDVGSSNTGELFFGEGSRLTVL.

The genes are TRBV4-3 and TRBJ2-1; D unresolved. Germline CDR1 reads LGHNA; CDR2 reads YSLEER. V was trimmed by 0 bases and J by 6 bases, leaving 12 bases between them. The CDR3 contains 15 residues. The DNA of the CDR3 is TGCGCCAGCAGCCAAGAGGGTTGGCGTGGCAATGAGCAGTTCTTC. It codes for CASSQEGWRGNEQFF.

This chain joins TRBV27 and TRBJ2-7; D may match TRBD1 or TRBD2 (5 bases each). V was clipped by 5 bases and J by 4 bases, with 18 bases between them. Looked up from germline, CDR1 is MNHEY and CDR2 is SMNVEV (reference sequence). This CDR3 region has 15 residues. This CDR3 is CASSPLRGVPYEQYF. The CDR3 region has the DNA TGTGCCAGCAGTCCCCTGCGAGGGGTACCGTACGAGCAGTACTTC.

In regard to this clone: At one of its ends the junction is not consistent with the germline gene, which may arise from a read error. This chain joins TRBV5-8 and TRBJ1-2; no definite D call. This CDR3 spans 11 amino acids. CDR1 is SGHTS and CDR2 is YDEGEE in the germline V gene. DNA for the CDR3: TGTGCCAGCAGCTCCGGGCTTGGCAACACCTTC. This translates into CASSSGLGNTF.

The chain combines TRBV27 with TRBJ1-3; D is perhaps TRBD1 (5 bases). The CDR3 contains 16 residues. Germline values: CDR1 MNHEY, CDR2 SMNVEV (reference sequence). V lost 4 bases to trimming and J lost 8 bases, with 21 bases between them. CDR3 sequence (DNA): TGTGCCAGCAGTTCCAGGCCGGGACCTCTCCAAGACACCATATATTTT. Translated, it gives CASSSRPGPLQDTIYF.

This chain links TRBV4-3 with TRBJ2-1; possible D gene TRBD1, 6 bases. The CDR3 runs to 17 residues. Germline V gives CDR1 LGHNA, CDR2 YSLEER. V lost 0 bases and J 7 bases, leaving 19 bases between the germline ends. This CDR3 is CASSQDDRSGEGNEQFF. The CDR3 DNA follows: TGCGCCAGCAGCCAAGATGATAGGTCAGGGGAAGGGAATGAGCAGTTCTTC.

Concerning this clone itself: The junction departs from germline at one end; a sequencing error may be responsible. The CDR3 sequence: CASSFGENTGELFF. The CDR3 bases are TGTGCCAGCAGCTTCGGGGAGAACACCGGGGAGCTGTTTTTT. The chain uses TRBV5-1 and TRBJ2-2; a weak D match, TRBD2 (5 bases). The CDR3 has 14 residues. Germline loops: CDR1 SGHRS, CDR2 YFSETQ. Looking up the rest from reference TRBV5-1 and TRBJ2-2 gives the full variable domain: KAGVTQTPRYLIKTRGQQVTLSCSPISGHRSVSWYQQTPGQGLQFLFEYFSETQRNKGNFPGRFSGRQFSNSRSEMNVSTLELGDSALYLCASSFGENTGELFFGEGSRLTVL.

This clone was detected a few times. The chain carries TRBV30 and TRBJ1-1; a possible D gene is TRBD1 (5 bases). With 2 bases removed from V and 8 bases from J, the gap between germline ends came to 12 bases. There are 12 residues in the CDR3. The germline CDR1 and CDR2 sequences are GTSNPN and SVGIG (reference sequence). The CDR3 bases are TGTGCCTGGAGTCCGGGGCGCCAGGAAGCTTTCTTT. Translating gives CAWSPGRQEAFF.

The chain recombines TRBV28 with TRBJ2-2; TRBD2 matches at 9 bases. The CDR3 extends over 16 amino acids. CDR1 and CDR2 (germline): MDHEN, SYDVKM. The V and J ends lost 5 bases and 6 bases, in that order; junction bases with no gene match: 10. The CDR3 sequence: CASSPVRIAGAGELFF. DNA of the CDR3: TGTGCCAGCAGTCCCGTGCGGATAGCGGGAGCCGGGGAGCTGTTTTTT.

The CDR3 sequence is CASSSPPPGTSGYNEQFF. CDR3 bases: TGTGCCAGCAGCTCACCCCCTCCCGGGACTAGCGGTTACAATGAGCAGTTCTTC. The gene calls are TRBV9 and TRBJ2-1, with TRBD2 identical over 11 bases. The germline gives CDR1 SGDLS, CDR2 YYNGEE. The CDR3 runs to 18 residues. Trimming at V came to 4 bases and at J to 4 bases, leaving 13 bases not matched to a gene.

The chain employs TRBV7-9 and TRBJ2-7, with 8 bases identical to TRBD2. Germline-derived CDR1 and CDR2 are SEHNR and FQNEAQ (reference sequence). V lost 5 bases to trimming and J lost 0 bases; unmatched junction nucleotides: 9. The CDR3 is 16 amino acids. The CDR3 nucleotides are TGTGCCAGCAGCCTCCAGACTAGCGAGAGCTCCTACGAGCAGTACTTC. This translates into CASSLQTSESSYEQYF.

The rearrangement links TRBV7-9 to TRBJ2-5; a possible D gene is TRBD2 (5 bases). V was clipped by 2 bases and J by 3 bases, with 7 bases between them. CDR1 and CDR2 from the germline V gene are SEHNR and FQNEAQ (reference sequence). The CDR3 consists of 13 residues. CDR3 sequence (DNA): TGTGCCAGCAGCTTACCACTAGAAGAGACCCAGTACTTC. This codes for CASSLPLEETQYF.

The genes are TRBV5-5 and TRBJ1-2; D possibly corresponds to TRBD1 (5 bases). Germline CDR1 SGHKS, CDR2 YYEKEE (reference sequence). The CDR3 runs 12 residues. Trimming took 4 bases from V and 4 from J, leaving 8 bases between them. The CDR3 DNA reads TGTGCCAGCAGCCCGGGGACCTATGGCTACACCTTC. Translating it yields CASSPGTYGYTF.

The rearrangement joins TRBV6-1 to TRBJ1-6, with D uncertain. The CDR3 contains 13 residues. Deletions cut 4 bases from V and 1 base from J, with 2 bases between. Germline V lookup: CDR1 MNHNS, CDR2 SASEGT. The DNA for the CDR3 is TGTGCCAGCAGTGGTTCCTATAATTCACCCCTCCACTTT. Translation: CASSGSYNSPLHF.

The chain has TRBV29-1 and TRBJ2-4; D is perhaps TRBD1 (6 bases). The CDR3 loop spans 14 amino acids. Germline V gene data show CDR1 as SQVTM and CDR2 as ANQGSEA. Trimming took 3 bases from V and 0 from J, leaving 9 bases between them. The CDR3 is CSVEARGAKNIQYF. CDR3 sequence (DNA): TGCAGCGTTGAGGCCAGGGGAGCCAAAAACATTCAGTACTTC.